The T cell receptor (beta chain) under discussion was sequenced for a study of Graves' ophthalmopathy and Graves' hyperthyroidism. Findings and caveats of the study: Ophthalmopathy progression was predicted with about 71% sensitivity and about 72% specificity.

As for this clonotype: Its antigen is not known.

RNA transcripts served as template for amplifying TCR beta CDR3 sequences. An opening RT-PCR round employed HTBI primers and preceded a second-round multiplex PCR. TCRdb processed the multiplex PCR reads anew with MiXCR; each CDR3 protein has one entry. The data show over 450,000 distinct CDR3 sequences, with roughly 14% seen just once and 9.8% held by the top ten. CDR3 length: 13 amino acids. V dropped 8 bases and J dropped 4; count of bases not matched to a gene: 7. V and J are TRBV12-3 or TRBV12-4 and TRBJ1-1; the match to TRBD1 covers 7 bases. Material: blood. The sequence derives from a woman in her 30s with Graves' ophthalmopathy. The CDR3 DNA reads TGTGCCAGCGGCACCCGGACAGGCACTGAAGCTTTCTTT. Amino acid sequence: CASGTRTGTEAFF.